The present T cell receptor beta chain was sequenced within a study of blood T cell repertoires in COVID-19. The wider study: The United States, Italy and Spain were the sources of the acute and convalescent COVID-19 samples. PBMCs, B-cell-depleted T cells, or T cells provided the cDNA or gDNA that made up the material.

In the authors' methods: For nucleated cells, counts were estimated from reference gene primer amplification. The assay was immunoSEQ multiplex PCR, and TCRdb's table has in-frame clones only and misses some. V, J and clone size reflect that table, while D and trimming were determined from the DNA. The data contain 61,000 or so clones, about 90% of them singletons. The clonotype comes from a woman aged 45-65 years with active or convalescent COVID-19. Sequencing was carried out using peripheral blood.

CDR3 sequence reads: CASSLGTGGILHF. CDR3 sequence (DNA): TGTGCCAGCAGCTTGGGGACAGGGGGAATCCTCCACTTT. The chain employs TRBV5-6 and TRBJ1-6, with 10 nucleotides matching TRBD1. The CDR3 runs 13 residues. After removal of 0 bases from V and 15 bases from J, the junction contained 3 bases not matched to a gene. The germline gives CDR1 SGHDT, CDR2 YYEEEE.